This TCR beta chain was identified during a study of CD8 T cells in Susac syndrome. Germline V CDR1 and CDR2: SGHDT, YYEEEE. Trimming cost V 0 bases and J 3 bases, with 12 bases left between them. The CDR3 extends over 16 amino acids. Reverse transcription of roughly 0.45 to 1 ug RNA used random hexamers. An immunoSEQ multiplex PCR amplified TCR beta CDR3 over 54 Vbeta and 13 Jbeta. TCRdb independently ran MiXCR on the immunoSEQ multiplex PCR reads; one entry per CDR3 protein. In the table there are 300,000 or so distinct CDR3 sequences, about 90% of which are singletons. This receptor was identified in a human donor with multiple sclerosis. Source material: CD4+ T cells from PBMCs. The chain employs TRBV5-6 and TRBJ2-2; D possibly uses TRBD1 or TRBD2 (6 bases each). The DNA of the CDR3 is TGTGCCAGCAGCTTGGCTTCGGGGGCGTACACCGGGGAGCTGTTTTTT. Translating it yields CASSLASGAYTGELFF.